This paragraph reports one TCR beta chain. V shed 1 base and J shed 3 bases, with 14 bases lying between them. This CDR3 is 15 amino acids long. Germline-derived CDR1 and CDR2 are SGHDT and YYEEEE. The sample belongs to a study of siplizumab effects on memory and regulatory T cells. Only in-frame clones appear in the TCRdb table, and some are missing; sequencing was by immunoSEQ multiplex PCR. The data show about 50,000 clones, about 93% seen once. The chain uses TRBV5-6 and TRBJ2-7, with D unresolved. This clonotype was sampled from a human donor in good health. What was sequenced was CD8+ T cells sorted from blood. The CDR3: CASSLRQVTFYEQYF. The CDR3 nucleotides read TGTGCCAGCAGCTTGAGGCAGGTGACCTTCTACGAGCAGTACTTC.